This TCR beta chain was retrieved from a study of T-cell reconstitution after alpha-beta-depleted transplantation in children. This clonotype was detected many times. Unique molecular identifiers were incorporated during preparation of the TCRbeta library. TCRdb fed the PCR reads into MiXCR, producing one record per CDR3 protein. This table has around 600,000 distinct CDR3 sequences, roughly a tenth appearing once. Unmatched junction bases numbered 7, after V lost 2 bases and J lost 0 bases. Germline V gives CDR1 MNHEY, CDR2 SVGAGI. CDR3 size: 18 residues. The TCR comes from a human donor who donated a stem cell graft to a child with acute myeloid leukemia. This chain uses TRBV6-5 with TRBJ2-6, with 7 bases lining up with TRBD1. Material: PBMCs from the stem cell graft donor, obtained from the stem cell graft. CDR3 sequence: CASSYGGQFFSGANVLTF. The DNA of the CDR3 is TGTGCCAGCAGTTACGGGGGACAGTTTTTCTCTGGGGCCAACGTCCTGACTTTC.